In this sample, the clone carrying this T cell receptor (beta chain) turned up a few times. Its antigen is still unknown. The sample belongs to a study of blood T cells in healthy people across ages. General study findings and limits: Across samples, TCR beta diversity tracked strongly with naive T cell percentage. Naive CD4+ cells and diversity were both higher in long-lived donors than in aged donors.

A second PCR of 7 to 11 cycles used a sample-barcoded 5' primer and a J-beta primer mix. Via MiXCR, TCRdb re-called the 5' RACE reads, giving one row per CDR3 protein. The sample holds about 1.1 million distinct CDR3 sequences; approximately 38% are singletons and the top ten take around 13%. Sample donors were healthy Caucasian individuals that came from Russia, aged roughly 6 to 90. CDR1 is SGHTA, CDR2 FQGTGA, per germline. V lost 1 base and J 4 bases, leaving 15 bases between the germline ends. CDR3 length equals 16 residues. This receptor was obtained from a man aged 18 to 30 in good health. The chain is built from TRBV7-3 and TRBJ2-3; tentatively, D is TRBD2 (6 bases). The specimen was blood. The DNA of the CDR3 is TGTGCCAGCAGCTTAATGTCAGGTAGCGGAGCAGATACGCAGTATTTT. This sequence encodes CASSLMSGSGADTQYF.